The 20 T cell receptor beta chains below all came from one sample that was sequenced in a study of T-cell memory formation after mild COVID-19 (TCRdb year 2021). Libraries were made using 5' RACE. The data were produced on an Illumina NovaSeq 6000. The raw public reads went through TCRdb reprocessing: fastp at Q25, MiXCR clone calling, in-frame beta chains kept. Every entry covers one CDR3 protein and lists the most common genes and DNA from its rows. The table for this sample lists 430,000 or so distinct CDR3 sequences; about 23% of them were counted only once. The top ten clonotypes cover approximately 12% of the sample. Specimen: PBMCs or a T cell subset sorted from them (not recorded which). These TCRs come from an adult woman who had mild COVID-19 (a few samples of this study predate the infection). The sample titles of this study are shuffled in the database, so cell type and time point are left out; the donor was told from shared clones.

There are a few counts of this clonotype. The genes are TRBV29-1 and TRBJ1-1; D is unresolved. Germline V CDR1 and CDR2: SQVTM, ANQGSEA. The CDR3 runs 12 residues. V was cut by 7 bases and J by 2 bases, with 11 bases left in between. In nucleotides, the CDR3 is TGCAGCGCCCACTTCAGCAACACTGAAGCTTTCTTT. It is translated as CSAHFSNTEAFF.

J is TRBJ2-3 and V is TRBV10-3; D not certain. CDR1 and CDR2 from the germline V gene are ENHRY and SYGVKD. V lost 0 bases and J 3 bases, leaving 7 bases between the germline ends. There are 14 residues in the CDR3. DNA for the CDR3: TGTGCCATCAGTGAGTCGGATTTGACAGATACGCAGTATTTT. This encodes CAISESDLTDTQYF.

This clonotype was found a few times. The V and J genes are TRBV11-2 and TRBJ2-7; 9 bases match TRBD2. The CDR3 contains 14 residues. Germline-derived CDR1 and CDR2 are SGHAT and FQNNGV. Trimming at V came to 1 base and at J to 6 bases, leaving 4 bases not matched to a gene. CDR3 in amino acids: CASSLVAGGLEQYF. DNA for the CDR3: TGTGCCAGCAGCTTAGTTGCGGGAGGGCTCGAGCAGTACTTC.

This clonotype occurred a few times. V usage is TRBV6-1 and J usage is TRBJ2-3; 14 positions match TRBD2. Unmatched junction bases numbered 15, after V lost 4 bases and J lost 3 bases. CDR1 MNHNS and CDR2 SASEGT come from the germline V gene. The CDR3 covers 20 residues. In nucleotides, the CDR3 is TGTGCCAGCAGTGGACTAGCGGGAGGGCCGTACGGGTTCGGGACAGATACGCAGTATTTT. This translates into CASSGLAGGPYGFGTDTQYF.

This clonotype has just a few counts. V and J are TRBV2 and TRBJ2-2; possibly TRBD1 for D (6 bases). CDR3 length equals 15 residues. Germline V CDR1 and CDR2: SNHLY, FYNNEI. V dropped 6 bases and J dropped 4 bases, with 15 bases sitting between them. The CDR3 sequence is CASREKGVRTGELFF. CDR3 sequence (DNA): TGTGCCAGCAGGGAGAAGGGGGTACGCACCGGGGAGCTGTTTTTT.

The V and J genes are TRBV7-8 and TRBJ1-1; D remains unclear. The CDR3 is made up of 13 amino acids. The V gene lost 3 bases and the J gene lost 4 bases, with 9 bases spanning the gap. The germline V gene encodes CDR1 SGHVS and CDR2 FQNEAQ. CDR3 coding DNA: TGTGCCAGCAGCTTCGTACCGGCCACTGAAGCTTTCTTT. This gives the protein CASSFVPATEAFF.

The CDR3 DNA sequence: TGCGCCAGCAGCTTGGTTTCGGGGGCGGGCACTGAAGCTTTCTTT. Translated: CASSLVSGAGTEAFF. The chain carries TRBV5-1 and TRBJ1-1; weak D call: TRBD1 (6 bases). The CDR3 has 15 amino acids. Germline CDR1 and CDR2: SGHRS and YFSETQ. Trimming took off 0 bases at V and 4 bases at J, with 13 bases between the two ends.

The CDR3 DNA reads TGTGCCAGCAGCCCAACGGGGGGGGCTAAAGAGACCCAGTACTTC. Amino acids: CASSPTGGAKETQYF. The chain couples TRBV7-9 to TRBJ2-5; TRBD2 agrees at 8 bases. The germline gives CDR1 SEHNR, CDR2 FQNEAQ (reference sequence). V was clipped by 5 bases and J by 3 bases; unmatched bases: 8. There are 15 residues in the CDR3.

This clonotype was counted a few times. The chain couples TRBV24-1 to TRBJ2-3; 10 positions match TRBD1. V gave up 9 bases and J gave up 4 bases; unmatched junction bases: 6. CDR3 length: 14 amino acids. Germline CDR1 KGHDR, CDR2 SFDVKD. The DNA of the CDR3 is TGTGCCACCCAGGGACAGGGGTTGGCAGATACGCAGTATTTT. The encoded protein is CATQGQGLADTQYF.

The chain employs TRBV3-1 and TRBJ1-1; D not resolved. V was shortened by 3 bases and J by 1 base, with 9 bases between the two germline ends. The V gene's germline CDR1 is LGHDT and CDR2 YNNKEL (reference sequence). This CDR3 comprises 14 residues. The CDR3 nucleotides read TGTGCCAGCAGCCAGGAGGAAAGGAACACTGAAGCTTTCTTT. This codes for CASSQEERNTEAFF.

This clonotype appeared a few times. The genes are TRBV20-1 and TRBJ1-1; 8 positions agree with TRBD1. Trimming at V came to 6 bases and at J to 3 bases, leaving 15 bases not matched to a gene. Germline V lookup: CDR1 DFQATT, CDR2 SNEGSKA (reference sequence). There are 16 residues in the CDR3. The CDR3: CSARTGTILGYTEAFF. For the CDR3, the DNA is TGCAGTGCGAGGACAGGGACGATACTAGGGTACACTGAAGCTTTCTTT.

In its sample, this clonotype was seen a few times. The chain uses TRBV27 and TRBJ2-3, with D tentatively TRBD1 or TRBD2 (5 bases each). This CDR3 has 13 residues. Germline CDR1 reads MNHEY; CDR2 reads SMNVEV (reference sequence). The germline V and J ends were trimmed by 1 base and 3 bases, with 5 bases remaining between them. The CDR3 loop is CASSLWGTDTQYF. The CDR3 DNA is TGTGCCAGCAGTTTATGGGGGACAGATACGCAGTATTTT.

This clonotype was found many times. In DNA form, the CDR3 reads TGCAGTGCGAGGACGGATTCCTACAATGAGCAGTTCTTC. This gives the protein CSARTDSYNEQFF. The gene calls are TRBV20-1 and TRBJ2-1; the D is unclear. Trimming removed 6 bases from V and 1 base from J, with 10 bases in between. This CDR3 spans 13 amino acids. CDR1 and CDR2 from the germline V gene are DFQATT and SNEGSKA (reference sequence).

The chain couples TRBV29-1 to TRBJ1-1; possible D gene TRBD1, 5 bases. The CDR3 runs 12 residues. The V end lost 3 bases, the J end lost 7 bases, and 12 bases lay between the germline ends. The germline gives CDR1 SQVTM, CDR2 ANQGSEA. This CDR3 is CSVEGQKIEAFF. The CDR3 nucleotides read TGCAGCGTTGAGGGGCAGAAGATTGAAGCTTTCTTT.

In its sample, this clonotype was seen a few times. The chain links TRBV19 to TRBJ1-3, with 7 nucleotides matching TRBD1. CDR1 is LNHDA and CDR2 is SQIVND in the germline V gene (reference sequence). The CDR3 totals 15 residues. The V and J ends lost 6 bases and 2 bases, in that order; junction bases with no gene match: 7. The CDR3 region has the DNA TGTGCCAGTAGGGGAACAGGGGAGCCTGGAAACACCATATATTTT. Amino acids: CASRGTGEPGNTIYF.

This clonotype has just a few counts. V is TRBV7-9 and J is TRBJ1-1, with 11 bases lining up with TRBD1. CDR1 and CDR2 (germline): SEHNR, FQNEAQ (reference sequence). The CDR3 is made up of 16 amino acids. With V trimmed by 5 bases and J by 4 bases, 9 bases remained unmatched. CDR3 in amino acids: CASSPLDRGRATEAFF. For the CDR3, the DNA is TGTGCCAGCAGCCCCCTGGACAGGGGGCGCGCCACTGAAGCTTTCTTT.

This clonotype was seen a few times. This chain links TRBV7-9 with TRBJ1-4, with a weak D call TRBD1 (5 bases). Germline loops: CDR1 SEHNR, CDR2 FQNEAQ (reference sequence). Trimming pared 0 bases from V and 8 bases from J, leaving 19 bases between. This CDR3 has 17 amino acids. CDR3 protein: CASSLAGRPSKGEKLFF. The CDR3, as DNA: TGTGCCAGCAGCTTAGCGGGGCGACCCAGCAAGGGGGAAAAACTGTTTTTT.

The V and J genes are TRBV4-3 and TRBJ2-2; TRBD2 matches 13 bases. The CDR3 has 20 amino acids. V was pared by 3 bases and J by 6 bases, with 16 bases of the junction left unmatched. Germline V gene sequence: CDR1 LGHNA, CDR2 YSLEER. CDR3 amino acids: CASSQAMGLAGFLGAGELFF. CDR3 bases: TGCGCCAGCAGCCAGGCTATGGGACTAGCGGGGTTTCTGGGAGCCGGGGAGCTGTTTTTT.

This clonotype occurred a few times. The genes are TRBV12-3 or TRBV12-4 and TRBJ2-7; 13 nucleotides match TRBD2. CDR3 length equals 15 residues. J gave up 6 bases and V 5 bases, and 7 bases lay outside the gene matches. The CDR3 DNA is TGTGCCAGCAGTGCCACTAGCGGGGGGGCAGGCGAGCAGTACTTC. This gives the protein CASSATSGGAGEQYF.

CDR3 sequence (DNA): TGTGCCAGCAGCCCAATGGGCTTCTACGAGCAGTACTTC. This gives the protein CASSPMGFYEQYF. The rearrangement uses TRBV3-1 and TRBJ2-7, with unresolved D. The CDR3 loop spans 13 amino acids. The germline V gene has CDR1 LGHDT and CDR2 YNNKEL (reference sequence). Trimming removed 4 bases from V and 3 bases from J, with 10 bases in between.